The TCR beta chain under discussion was sequenced for a study of blood T cell repertoires in COVID-19 (dated by TCRdb to the early 2020s). Some background on the complete study: Samples covering the acute and convalescent phases of COVID-19 were provided by collaborators in the United States, Italy and Spain. Where available, HLA class I and class II types were taken from metadata supplied by the sample provider and were not determined by assay-based typing. Deeply sampled blood TCRbeta repertoires from subjects exposed to, actively infected with, or recovered from COVID-19 were included in the dataset. The sample metadata nearly always contained a de-identified subject ID, COVID-19 status, age in years and sex. Samples were obtained from the ongoing ImmuneRACE study (first 160 participants) and from 1,000 to 1,500 subjects provided by 6 global collaborators. The material from the prospective study consisted of cDNA or gDNA derived from T cells, B-cell-depleted T cells, or PBMCs. A freely available public database, intended as a resource for researchers studying the immune response to SARS-CoV-2, is where the repertoires were released.

TCRbeta CDR3 regions were amplified from genomic DNA using the immunoSEQ Assay, a bias-controlled multiplex PCR. The published analysis was carried out like this. Within the assay, amplification of reference gene primers was used to estimate how many nucleated cells each sample contained. To quantify the absolute abundance of each unique TCRbeta CDR3 rearrangement, sequence reads were collapsed and filtered. For each sample, productive Simpson clonality was calculated as the square root of Simpson's diversity index over productive rearrangements. Here the immuneACCESS table is served through TCRdb, limited to in-frame sequences with V and J called. Missing clones are a known gap in these copies; in checked studies unresolved V genes cover under half, and the rest lacks a known reason. D and trimming were read from the DNA, whereas the V and J calls and clone size are those reported in that table. The sample has a few hundred thousand clones on record, over 75% of them singletons. Together, the top ten hold 0.95% to 1.1% of the sample.

On this clone: The antigen it recognizes is unknown. The record has no base qualities; no much larger clone is one base away.

CDR1 is given as MNHEY and CDR2 as SVGAGI, both from the germline V gene. The CDR3 spans 13 residues, from the cysteine through the phenylalanine. CDR3 DNA only is kept here, 39 bases in frame from base 1. At the junction V is shortened by 8 bases and J by 3 bases, with 13 bases in between. Participants in the prospective study were enrolled through a virtual design, were aged roughly 18 to 100 years, and lived in 20 to 30 United States geographic areas. In the prospective study, cohorts were assigned on the basis of participant-reported clinical history obtained from a screening survey and a study questionnaire. For ImmuneRACE Cohort 3, a participant was defined as recovered based on two consecutive negative NP/OP PCR tests, clearance by a healthcare professional, or resolution of symptoms. Mobile phlebotomists in the prospective study collected whole blood, serum and a nasopharyngeal or oropharyngeal swab from every participant. Prospective study participants could optionally give additional blood draws and questionnaires over a roughly two-month period. Prospective study blood samples were shipped either frozen or at room temperature before DNA extraction.

What the authors observed across the whole study: How much clinical and demographic metadata was included differed by source and by participant, and the metadata was provided uncurated.

The sequence derives from a young man who had recovered from COVID-19. This sequence uses TRBV6-5 and TRBJ2-5; the best D guess is TRBD2, with 5 bases matching. Sequencing input: PBMCs or T cells enriched from blood (not recorded which). The CDR3 protein is CASSRERKETQYF. In nucleotides, the sequence is TGTGCCAGCTCGAGGGAGCGAAAAGAGACCCAGTACTTC.